This note documents a single T cell receptor (beta chain) sequence. Its specificity is unknown. From the reads, TCRdb called clonotypes with MiXCR, one entry per CDR3 protein. There are about 770,000 distinct CDR3 sequences in the sample; around 29% occur only once, and about an eighth lies in the top ten. These data come from a study of T cell repertoires in cytomegalovirus infection. Overall study context: Epitope selection comprised recently identified HLA-C-restricted CMV epitopes and well-studied HLA-B-restricted CMV epitopes. Public TCR beta signatures were indicative of both CMV infection and a matching HLA type.

The clonotype originates from a human donor in good health (CMV status not recorded). Some clones in this sample may be carry-over from other donors' samples. The specimen was cultured CD8+ T cells from PBMCs, collected from culture after CMV antigen stimulation.

The CDR3 loop is CASRGKTERPNTEAFF. CDR3 nucleotide sequence: TGTGCCAGTAGAGGGAAGACAGAGCGGCCCAACACTGAAGCTTTCTTT. The J gene is TRBJ1-1, the V gene TRBV19; possible D gene TRBD1, 5 bases. In germline, CDR1 is LNHDA, CDR2 SQIVND (reference sequence). This CDR3 region has 16 residues. Between the trimmed V and J ends, which lost 6 bases and 2 bases, there was a span of 19 bases.